This record looks at one TCR beta chain sequence and its context. The record originates from a study of blood T cell repertoires in COVID-19. Across the whole study: Donors in the United States, Italy and Spain gave samples during acute or convalescent COVID-19.

Per the authors' pipeline: Researchers report that nucleated cell counts were estimated from reference gene primer amplification. Clones were read by immunoSEQ multiplex PCR, and TCRdb kept only the in-frame ones, dropping some. Clone size and the V and J calls come from that table; the DNA yielded D and trimming. This sample yields just under 250,000 clones, of which more than 85% are seen a single time; roughly 4% belongs to the top ten. The CDR3 contains 15 residues. With 8 bases clipped from V and 3 bases from J, the junction kept 9 bases outside the gene matches. Germline V gives CDR1 MDHEN, CDR2 SYDVKM.

The sequence was collected from a woman aged 25 to 39 who had recovered from COVID-19. The J gene is TRBJ2-1, the V gene TRBV28, with 8 nucleotides matching TRBD2. The sample was PBMCs or T cells enriched from blood (not recorded which). In DNA, the CDR3 is TGTGCCAGCCGCCCAGGGACTAGTATCTACAATGAGCAGTTCTTC. It codes for CASRPGTSIYNEQFF.